The 11 T cell receptor beta chains below come from one sample, sequenced in a study of tissue T cells after allogeneic stem cell transplantation. Using immunoSEQ multiplex PCR, the repertoire was profiled, and TCRdb retains in-frame clones only, with some absent. The data contain about 9,800 clones, 65% to 70% of them singletons. The specimen was tissue from the stomach, collected at autopsy. Receptors originate from a male donor aged 60 or over with lung cancer.

The V and J genes are TRBV5-1 and TRBJ2-7; D is possibly TRBD1 or TRBD2 (6 bases each). Trimming took 0 bases from V and 7 from J, leaving 8 bases between them. Germline CDR1 SGHRS, CDR2 YFSETQ. The CDR3 runs 12 residues. CDR3 nucleotides: TGCGCCAGCAGCTTGGAAGGGGGGGAGCAGTACTTC. The encoded protein is CASSLEGGEQYF.

The chain couples TRBV3-1 (or the pseudogene TRBV3-2) to TRBJ2-3, with a weak D call TRBD1 (5 bases). The ends were cut back, 0 bases at V and 1 base at J, with 17 bases in the middle. The CDR3 extends over 18 amino acids. The germline V gene encodes CDR1 LGHDT and CDR2 YNNKEL (reference sequence). The CDR3 nucleotides are TGTGCCAGCAGCCAAGAAGCGTTAGGGGCTTGGGGCACAGATACGCAGTATTTT. Translating gives CASSQEALGAWGTDTQYF.

This chain uses TRBV27 with TRBJ1-5; D unresolved. Trimming took off 5 bases at V and 0 bases at J, with 14 bases between the two ends. This CDR3 spans 16 amino acids. CDR1 is MNHEY, CDR2 SMNVEV, per germline (reference sequence). Written as DNA, the CDR3 is TGTGCCAGCAGTACCCGGGGTCCCTATAGCAATCAGCCCCAGCATTTT. Translating gives CASSTRGPYSNQPQHF.

V is TRBV3-1 (or the pseudogene TRBV3-2) and J is TRBJ1-5, with TRBD1 identical over 12 bases. CDR3 length: 17 amino acids. The germline V gene has CDR1 LGHDT and CDR2 YNNKEL (reference sequence). V was pared by 2 bases and J by 2 bases, with 4 bases of the junction left unmatched. CDR3 coding DNA: TGTGCCAGCAGCCAACGGGGGACAGGGGGCTGCAATCAGCCCCAGCATTTT. Encoded protein: CASSQRGTGGCNQPQHF.

The J gene is TRBJ2-1, the V gene TRBV9; the match to TRBD2 covers 12 bases. Germline-derived CDR1 and CDR2 are SGDLS and YYNGEE. This CDR3 spans 16 amino acids. Germline trimming cut 0 bases from V and 7 bases from J; bases unmatched to any gene: 5. Here the CDR3 DNA reads TGTGCCAGCAGCGTAGGGCCTAGCGGGGGGGTAAATGAGCAGTTCTTC. Translating it yields CASSVGPSGGVNEQFF. Based on the CDR3 plus reference TRBV9 and TRBJ2-1, the full variable domain is DSGVTQTPKHLITATGQRVTLRCSPRSGDLSVYWYQQSLDQGLQFLIQYYNGEERAKGNILERFSAQQFPDLHSELNLSSLELGDSALYFCASSVGPSGGVNEQFFGPGTRLTVL.

The rearrangement links TRBV4-2 to TRBJ2-7; TRBD2 matches 9 bases. The CDR3 is 16 residues long. Looked up from germline, CDR1 is LGHNA and CDR2 is YNFKEQ. V shed 0 bases and J 3 bases; nucleotides not matched to a gene: 6. The CDR3 region is CASSQDIGGRGYEQYF. The CDR3 DNA sequence: TGTGCCAGCAGCCAAGATATTGGCGGGAGGGGCTACGAGCAGTACTTC.

The chain combines TRBV28 with TRBJ1-1; D remains ambiguous. V lost 8 bases and J lost 6, with 10 bases in between. Germline values: CDR1 MDHEN, CDR2 SYDVKM. CDR3 size: 11 residues. In DNA form, the CDR3 reads TGTGCCAGCCCTTCGAGCTCTGAAGCTTTCTTT. Protein sequence: CASPSSSEAFF.

This chain uses TRBV9 with TRBJ2-7, with D perhaps matching TRBD1 or TRBD2 (5 bases each). CDR3 length: 16 amino acids. From germline, CDR1 is SGDLS and CDR2 YYNGEE. V lost 3 bases, J lost 1 base, and 17 bases lay in between. The CDR3 region has the DNA TGTGCCAGCAGCGAGAGCGAGGGACGCATATCCTACGAGCAGTACTTC. It encodes CASSESEGRISYEQYF.

The chain links TRBV7-8 to TRBJ2-2, with 7 bases fitting TRBD1. The CDR3 is made up of 15 amino acids. Unmatched junction bases numbered 9, after V lost 5 bases and J lost 6 bases. CDR1 SGHVS and CDR2 FQNEAQ come from the germline V gene. The chain's CDR3 is CASSNRQGVAGELFF. The DNA of the CDR3 is TGTGCCAGCAGCAATCGACAGGGTGTCGCCGGGGAGCTGTTTTTT.

V and J are TRBV6-1 and TRBJ1-3, with TRBD1 as a possible D gene (5 bases). The V gene lost 2 bases and the J gene lost 0 bases, with 17 bases spanning the gap. The CDR3 extends over 18 amino acids. Germline V CDR1 and CDR2: MNHNS, SASEGT. In DNA form, the CDR3 reads TGTGCCAGCAGTGAATCTCGATACGGGGCCAACTCTGGAAACACCATATATTTT. This encodes CASSESRYGANSGNTIYF.

This chain joins TRBV19 and TRBJ2-7; D is perhaps TRBD2 (5 bases). CDR3 length: 14 residues. Trimming took 4 bases from V and 4 from J, leaving 14 bases between them. Germline CDR1 LNHDA, CDR2 SQIVND (reference sequence). CDR3 region: CASSTRSGEYEQYF. In DNA, the CDR3 is TGTGCCAGTAGTACCCGGAGCGGAGAATACGAGCAGTACTTC.